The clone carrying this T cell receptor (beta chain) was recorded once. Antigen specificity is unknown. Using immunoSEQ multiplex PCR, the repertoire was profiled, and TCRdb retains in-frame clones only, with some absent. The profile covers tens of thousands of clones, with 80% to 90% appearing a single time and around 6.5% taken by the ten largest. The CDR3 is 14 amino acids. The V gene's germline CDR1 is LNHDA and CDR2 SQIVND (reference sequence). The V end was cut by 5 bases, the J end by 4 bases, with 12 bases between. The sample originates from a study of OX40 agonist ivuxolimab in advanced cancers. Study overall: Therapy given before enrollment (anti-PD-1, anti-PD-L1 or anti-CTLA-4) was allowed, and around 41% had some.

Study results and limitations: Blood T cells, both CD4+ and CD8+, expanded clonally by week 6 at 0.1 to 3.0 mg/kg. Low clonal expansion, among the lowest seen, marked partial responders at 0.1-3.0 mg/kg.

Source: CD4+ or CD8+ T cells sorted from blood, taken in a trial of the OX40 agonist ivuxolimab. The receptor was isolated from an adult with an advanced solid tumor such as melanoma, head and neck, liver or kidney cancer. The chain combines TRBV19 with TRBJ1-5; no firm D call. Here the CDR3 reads CASSDRQLNQPQHF. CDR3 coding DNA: TGTGCCAGTAGTGATCGACAACTAAATCAGCCCCAGCATTTT.